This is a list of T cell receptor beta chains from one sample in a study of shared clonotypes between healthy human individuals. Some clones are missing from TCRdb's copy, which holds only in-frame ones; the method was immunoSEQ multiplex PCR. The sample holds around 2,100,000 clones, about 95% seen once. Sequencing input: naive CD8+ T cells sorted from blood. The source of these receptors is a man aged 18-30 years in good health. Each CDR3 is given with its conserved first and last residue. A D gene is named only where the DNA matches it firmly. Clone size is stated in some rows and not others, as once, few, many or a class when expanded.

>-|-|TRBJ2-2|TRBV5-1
CASSPGRGTGELFF
TGCGCCAGCAGTCCGGGAAGGGGGACCGGGGAGCTGTTTTTT
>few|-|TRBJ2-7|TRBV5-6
CASSFSAYEQYF
TGTGCCAGCAGCTTTTCGGCCTACGAGCAGTACTTC
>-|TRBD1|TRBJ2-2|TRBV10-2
CASLTGTGELFF
TGCGCCAGCCTGACAGGGACCGGGGAGCTGTTTTTT
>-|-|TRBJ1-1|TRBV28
CASSLRVMNTEAFF
TGTGCCAGCAGTTTACGGGTAATGAACACTGAAGCTTTCTTT
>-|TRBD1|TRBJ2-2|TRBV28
CASSLSIDRGLTGELFF
TGTGCCAGCAGTTTATCCATCGACAGGGGGCTCACCGGGGAGCTGTTTTTT
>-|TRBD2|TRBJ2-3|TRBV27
CASSLSVGASGVVDTQYF
TGTGCCAGCAGTTTATCCGTGGGGGCTAGCGGGGTTGTAGATACGCAGTATTTT
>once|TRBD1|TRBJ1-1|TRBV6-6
CASSYSTQGDTEAFF
TGTGCCAGCAGTTACTCGACACAGGGGGACACTGAAGCTTTCTTT
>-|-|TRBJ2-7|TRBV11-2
CASSLAPGYEQYF
TGTGCCAGCAGCCTCGCCCCTGGATACGAGCAGTACTTC
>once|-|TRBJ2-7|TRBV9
CASSVVGGYEQYF
TGTGCCAGCAGCGTAGTGGGGGGCTACGAGCAGTACTTC
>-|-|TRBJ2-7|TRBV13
CASSAAQDYEQYF
TGTGCCAGCAGCGCCGCGCAGGACTACGAGCAGTACTTC
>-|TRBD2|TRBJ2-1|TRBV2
CASSGGLAGRYNEQFF
TGTGCCAGCAGTGGGGGACTAGCGGGACGTTACAATGAGCAGTTCTTC
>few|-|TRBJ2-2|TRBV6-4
CASSEGATGELFF
TGTGCCAGCAGTGAAGGGGCCACCGGGGAGCTGTTTTTT
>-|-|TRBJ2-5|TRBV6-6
CASSTPGARETQYF
TGTGCCAGCAGTACCCCGGGGGCCAGAGAGACCCAGTACTTC
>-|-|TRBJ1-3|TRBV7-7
CASSFGRDTIYF
TGTGCTAGCAGCTTCGGTCGCGACACCATATATTTT
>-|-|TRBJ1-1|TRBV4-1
CASSPIPNTEAFF
TGCGCCAGCAGCCCGATTCCCAACACTGAAGCTTTCTTT
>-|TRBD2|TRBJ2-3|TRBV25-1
CASSAGTSAADTQYF
TGTGCCAGCAGTGCAGGGACTAGCGCCGCAGATACGCAGTATTTT
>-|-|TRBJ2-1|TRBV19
CASTAGLHNEQFF
TGTGCCAGTACGGCAGGGCTACACAATGAGCAGTTCTTC
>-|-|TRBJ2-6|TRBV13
CASSSPNRVSGANVLTF
TGTGCCAGCAGCTCCCCTAACAGGGTCTCTGGGGCCAACGTCCTGACTTTC
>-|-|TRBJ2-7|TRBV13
CASCQGRSYEQYF
TGTGCCAGCTGCCAGGGCCGCTCCTACGAGCAGTACTTC
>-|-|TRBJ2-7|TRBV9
CASSAPLGTISYEQYF
TGTGCCAGCAGCGCCCCACTGGGTACGATCTCCTACGAGCAGTACTTC
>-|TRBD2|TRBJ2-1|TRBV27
CASSLLAGAYNEQFF
TGTGCCAGCAGTTTACTCGCGGGAGCATACAATGAGCAGTTCTTC
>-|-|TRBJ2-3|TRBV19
CASSLVAGYLDTQYF
TGTGCCAGTAGTCTGGTGGCAGGCTATTTGGATACGCAGTATTTT
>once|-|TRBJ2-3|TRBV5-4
CASSAVPIRQYF
TGTGCCAGCAGCGCGGTACCGATACGCCAGTATTTT
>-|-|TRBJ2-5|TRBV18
CASSSPFDQETQYF
TGTGCCAGCTCATCCCCTTTCGACCAAGAGACCCAGTACTTC
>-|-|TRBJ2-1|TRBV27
CASSRSWDEQFF
TGTGCCAGCAGCCGGAGCTGGGATGAGCAGTTCTTC
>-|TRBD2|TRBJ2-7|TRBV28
CASRQRGDYEQYF
TGTGCCAGCAGGCAGCGGGGGGACTACGAGCAGTACTTC
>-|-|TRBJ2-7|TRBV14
CASSLYGGGVYEQYF
TGTGCCAGCAGCCTATATGGCGGGGGCGTGTACGAGCAGTACTTC
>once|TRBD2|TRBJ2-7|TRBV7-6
CASSSGTSGRAGEQYF
TGTGCCAGCAGCTCCGGGACTAGCGGGAGGGCCGGGGAGCAGTACTTC
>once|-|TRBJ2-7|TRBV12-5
CASGLTSRAPYEQYF
TGTGCTAGTGGTTTGACCTCGAGGGCCCCCTACGAGCAGTACTTC
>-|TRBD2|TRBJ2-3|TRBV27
CASSLWTSLSRTDTQYF
TGTGCCAGCAGTCTCTGGACTAGCCTGAGCCGCACAGATACGCAGTATTTT
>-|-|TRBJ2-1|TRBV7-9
CASSHTPSGYNEQFF
TGTGCCAGCAGCCACACCCCGTCTGGCTACAATGAGCAGTTCTTC
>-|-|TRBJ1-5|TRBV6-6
CASRTGNLQHF
TGTGCCAGCAGGACGGGGAATCTCCAGCATTTT
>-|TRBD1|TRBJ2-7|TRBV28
CASSGGQGTLEQYF
TGTGCCAGCAGCGGGGGACAGGGGACCCTCGAGCAGTACTTC
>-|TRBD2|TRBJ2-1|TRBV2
CASRERTSGYNEQFF
TGTGCCAGCAGGGAAAGGACTAGCGGTTACAATGAGCAGTTCTTC
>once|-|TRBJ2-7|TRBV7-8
CASSFGGQAYEQYF
TGTGCCAGCAGCTTCGGAGGGCAGGCCTACGAGCAGTACTTC
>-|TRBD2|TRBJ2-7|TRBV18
CASSLGLAGGKGTYYEQYF
TGTGCCAGCTCACTAGGACTAGCGGGAGGTAAGGGGACTTACTACGAGCAGTACTTC
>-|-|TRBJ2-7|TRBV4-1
CASSRQTEAYEQYF
TGCGCCAGCAGCCGACAGACTGAGGCCTACGAGCAGTACTTC
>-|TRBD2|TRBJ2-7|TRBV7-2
CASSLGSGPSYEQYF
TGTGCCAGCAGCTTAGGTAGCGGGCCCTCCTACGAGCAGTACTTC
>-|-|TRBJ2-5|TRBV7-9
CASSLRGRSHQETQYF
TGTGCCAGCAGTTTACGCGGACGGAGCCACCAAGAGACCCAGTACTTC
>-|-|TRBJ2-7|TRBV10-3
CAISTGGEQYF
TGTGCCATCAGTACTGGAGGGGAGCAGTACTTC
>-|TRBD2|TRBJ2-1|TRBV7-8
CASSPGGDEQFF
TGTGCCAGCAGCCCCGGGGGGGATGAGCAGTTCTTC
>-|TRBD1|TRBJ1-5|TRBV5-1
CASSPGTGSNQPQHF
TGCGCCAGCAGCCCCGGGACAGGTAGCAATCAGCCCCAGCATTTT
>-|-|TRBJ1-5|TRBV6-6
CASSFPPGHTDQPQHF
TGTGCCAGCAGTTTCCCTCCGGGACACACGGATCAGCCCCAGCATTTT
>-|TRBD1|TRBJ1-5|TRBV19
CASSSPGQGAINQPQHF
TGTGCCAGTAGTAGCCCTGGACAGGGGGCTATCAATCAGCCCCAGCATTTT
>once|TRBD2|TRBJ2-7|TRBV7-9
CASSLPGLAAYEQYF
TGTGCCAGCAGCTTACCGGGACTAGCGGCCTACGAGCAGTACTTC
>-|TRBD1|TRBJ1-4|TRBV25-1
CASSALQGTGEKLFF
TGTGCCAGCAGTGCTCTACAGGGGACGGGTGAAAAACTGTTTTTT
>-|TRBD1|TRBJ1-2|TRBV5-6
CASSLGTGVYGYTF
TGTGCCAGCAGCTTGGGGACAGGGGTCTATGGCTACACCTTC